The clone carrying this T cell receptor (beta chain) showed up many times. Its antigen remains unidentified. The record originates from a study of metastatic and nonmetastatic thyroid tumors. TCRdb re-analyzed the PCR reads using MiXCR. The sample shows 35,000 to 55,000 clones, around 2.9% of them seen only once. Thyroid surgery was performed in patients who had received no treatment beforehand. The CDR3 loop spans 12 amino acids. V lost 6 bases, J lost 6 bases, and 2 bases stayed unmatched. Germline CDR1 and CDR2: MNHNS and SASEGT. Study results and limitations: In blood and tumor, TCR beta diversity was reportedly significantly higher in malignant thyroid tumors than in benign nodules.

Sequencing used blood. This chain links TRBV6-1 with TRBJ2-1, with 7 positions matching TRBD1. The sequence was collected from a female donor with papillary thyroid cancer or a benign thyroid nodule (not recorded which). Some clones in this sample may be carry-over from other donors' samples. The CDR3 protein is CASRDRSNEQFF. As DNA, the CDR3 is TGTGCCAGCAGGGACAGGTCCAATGAGCAGTTCTTC.